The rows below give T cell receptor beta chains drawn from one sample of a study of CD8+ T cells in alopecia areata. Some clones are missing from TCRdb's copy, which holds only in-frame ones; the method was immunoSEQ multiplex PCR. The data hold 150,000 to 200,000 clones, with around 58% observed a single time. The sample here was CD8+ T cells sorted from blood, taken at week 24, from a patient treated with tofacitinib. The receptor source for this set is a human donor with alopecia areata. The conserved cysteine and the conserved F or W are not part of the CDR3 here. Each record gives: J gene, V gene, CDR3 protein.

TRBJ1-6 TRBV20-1 SAPGPH
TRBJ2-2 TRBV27 ASSLGQKTGELF
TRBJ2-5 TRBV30 ACQTSYQETQY
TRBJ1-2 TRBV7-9 ASSLHRAYGYT
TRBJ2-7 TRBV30 AWSLEQY
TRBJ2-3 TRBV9 ASSATSGGLTDTQY
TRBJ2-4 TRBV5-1 ASSSDRVLQY
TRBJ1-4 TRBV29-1 SVRDGGAYEKLF
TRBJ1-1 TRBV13 ASSARGVRVGGTEAF
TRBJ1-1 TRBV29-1 SVDSMSQAF
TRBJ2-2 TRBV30 AWPGPNTGELF
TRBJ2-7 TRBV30 AWTESSGGSYEQY
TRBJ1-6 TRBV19 ASSMRNRADSPLH
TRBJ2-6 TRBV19 ASSITGTPELVLSGANVLT
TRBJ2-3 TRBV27 ASRGQPISTDTQY
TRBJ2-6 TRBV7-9 ASSSAGANVLT
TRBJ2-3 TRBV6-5 ASSFGGSPTDTQY
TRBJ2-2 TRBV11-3 ASSHRVGTGELF
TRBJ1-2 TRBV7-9 ASSSKWRRYGYT
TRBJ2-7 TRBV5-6 ASSLSTRDREY
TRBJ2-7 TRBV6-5 ASSYGTGVYEQY
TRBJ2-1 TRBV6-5 ASSSSPSGGEQF
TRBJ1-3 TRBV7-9 ASSLGGSGNTIY
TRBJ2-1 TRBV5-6 ASSPLGGYNEQF
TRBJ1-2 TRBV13 ASSLGLSGNYGYT
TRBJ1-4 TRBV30 AWSAFGTRGEKLF
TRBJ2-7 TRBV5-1 ASTPARGTYEQY
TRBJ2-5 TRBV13 ASSGYSGAETQY
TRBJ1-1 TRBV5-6 ATEDGTRGAF
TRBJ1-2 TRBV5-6 ASSLGQSSFYRRP
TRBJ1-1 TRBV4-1 ASSQAETKEAF
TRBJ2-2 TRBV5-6 ASSFGAGELF
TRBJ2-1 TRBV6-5 ASSYSKGGQEQF
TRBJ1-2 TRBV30 AWSGSNYGYT
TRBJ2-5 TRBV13 ASSTSTTRSIQY
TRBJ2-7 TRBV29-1 SVAGASYEQY
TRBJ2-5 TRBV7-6 ASSWGQGIGGSRETQY
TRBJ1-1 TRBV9 ASSDGQGPMNTEAF
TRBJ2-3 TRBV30 AWSRTGSTDTQY
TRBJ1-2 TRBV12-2 ASRSPGTGEGYT